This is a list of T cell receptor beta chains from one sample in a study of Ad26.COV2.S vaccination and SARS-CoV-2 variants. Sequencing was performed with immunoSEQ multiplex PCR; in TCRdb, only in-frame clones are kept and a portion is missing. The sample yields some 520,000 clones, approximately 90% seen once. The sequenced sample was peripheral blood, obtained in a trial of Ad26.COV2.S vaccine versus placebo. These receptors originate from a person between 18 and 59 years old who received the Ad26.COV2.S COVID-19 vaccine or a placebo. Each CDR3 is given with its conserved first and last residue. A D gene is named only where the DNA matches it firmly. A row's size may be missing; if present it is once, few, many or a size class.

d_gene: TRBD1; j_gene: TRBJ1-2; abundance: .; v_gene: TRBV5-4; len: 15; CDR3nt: TGTGCCAGCAGAGGACCGGGACAGGGGCACTATGGCTACACCTTC; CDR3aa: CASRGPGQGHYGYTF
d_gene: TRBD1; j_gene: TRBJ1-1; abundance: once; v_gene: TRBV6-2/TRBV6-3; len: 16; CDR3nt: TGTGCCAGCAGCCCTGCTAGGGGACAGCACAACACTGAAGCTTTCTTT; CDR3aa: CASSPARGQHNTEAFF
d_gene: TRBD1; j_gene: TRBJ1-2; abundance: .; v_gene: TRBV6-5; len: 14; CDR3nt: TGTGCCAGCAGTTACGGGACAGGGGACTATGGCTACACCTTC; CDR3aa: CASSYGTGDYGYTF
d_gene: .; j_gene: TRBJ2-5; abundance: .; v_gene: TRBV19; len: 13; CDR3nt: TGTGCCAGTAGTATAGGAAACGAAGAGACCCAGTACTTC; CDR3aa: CASSIGNEETQYF
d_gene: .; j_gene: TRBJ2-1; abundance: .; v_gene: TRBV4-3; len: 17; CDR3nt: TGCGCCAGCAGCCCCGGTGGGGCGGCTAGCTCCTACAATGAGCAGTTCTTC; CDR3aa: CASSPGGAASSYNEQFF
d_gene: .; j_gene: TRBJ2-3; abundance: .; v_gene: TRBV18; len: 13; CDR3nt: TGTGCCAGCTCACCGGACCCCACGAATACGCAGTATTTT; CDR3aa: CASSPDPTNTQYF
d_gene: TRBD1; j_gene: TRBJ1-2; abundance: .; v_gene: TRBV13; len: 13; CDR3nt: TGTGCCAGCAGTCTCACAGGGGTCGGTGGCTACACCTTC; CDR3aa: CASSLTGVGGYTF
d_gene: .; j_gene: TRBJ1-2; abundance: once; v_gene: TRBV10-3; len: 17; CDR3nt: TGTGCCATCAGTGAGTTGGGGCAAAACCAAGCCAACTATGGCTACACCTTC; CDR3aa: CAISELGQNQANYGYTF
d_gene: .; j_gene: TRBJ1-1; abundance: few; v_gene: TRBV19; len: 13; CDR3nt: TGTGCCAGTAGCCTGAGGGGGGCTGCTGAAGCTTTCTTT; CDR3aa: CASSLRGAAEAFF
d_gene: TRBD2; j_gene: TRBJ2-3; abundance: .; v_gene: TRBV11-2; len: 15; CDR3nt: TGTGCCAGCAGTTTGGCGGGAGCGGTCACAGATACGCAGTATTTT; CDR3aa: CASSLAGAVTDTQYF
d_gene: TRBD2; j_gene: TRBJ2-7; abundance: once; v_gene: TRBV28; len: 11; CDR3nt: TGTGCCAGCGGGAGGGTATACGAGCAGTACTTC; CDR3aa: CASGRVYEQYF
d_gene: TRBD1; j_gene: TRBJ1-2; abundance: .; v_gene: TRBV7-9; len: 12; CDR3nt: TGTGCCAGCAGCCCGACAGGGTTTGGCTACACCTTC; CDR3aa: CASSPTGFGYTF
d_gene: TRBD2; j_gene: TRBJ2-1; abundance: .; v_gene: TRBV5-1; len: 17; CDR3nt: TGCGCCAGCAGCATGAGTTCCGGGACTAGGTCTTGGAATGAGCAGTTCTTC; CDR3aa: CASSMSSGTRSWNEQFF
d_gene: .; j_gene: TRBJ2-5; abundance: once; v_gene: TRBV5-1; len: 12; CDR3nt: TGCGCCAGCAGCGAATTACGAGAGACCCAGTACTTC; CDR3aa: CASSELRETQYF
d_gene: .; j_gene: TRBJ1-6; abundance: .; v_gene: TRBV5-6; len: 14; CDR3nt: TGTGCCAGCAGCGACGGACGCTCTAATTCACCCCTCCACTTT; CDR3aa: CASSDGRSNSPLHF
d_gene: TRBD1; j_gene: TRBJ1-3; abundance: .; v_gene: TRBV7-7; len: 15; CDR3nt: TGTGCCAGCAGCTCCGGACAGGGAAGCGGAAACACCATATATTTT; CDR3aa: CASSSGQGSGNTIYF
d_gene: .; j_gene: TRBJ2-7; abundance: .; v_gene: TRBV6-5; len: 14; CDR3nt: TGTGCCAGCAGTTACATAGGGGGACCGTACGAGCAGTACTTC; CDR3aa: CASSYIGGPYEQYF
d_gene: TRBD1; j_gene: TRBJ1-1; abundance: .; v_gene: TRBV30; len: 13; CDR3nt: TGTGCCTGGCTGGACAGGTCCGGCACTGAAGCTTTCTTT; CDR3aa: CAWLDRSGTEAFF
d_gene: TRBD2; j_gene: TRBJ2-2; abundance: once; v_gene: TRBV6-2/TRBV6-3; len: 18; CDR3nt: TGTGCCAGCAGTTACAGTCCGAGCGGGAGGGTTGGCACCGGGGAGCTGTTTTTT; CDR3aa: CASSYSPSGRVGTGELFF
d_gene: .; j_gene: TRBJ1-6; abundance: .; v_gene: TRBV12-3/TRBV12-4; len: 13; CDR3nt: TGTGCCAGCAGTTTATACAGGGACTCACCCCTCCACTTT; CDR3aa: CASSLYRDSPLHF
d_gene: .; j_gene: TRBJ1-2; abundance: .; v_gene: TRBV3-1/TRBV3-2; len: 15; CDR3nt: TGTGCCAGCAGCCAAGATGGGCACAGCGCTTATGGCTACACCTTC; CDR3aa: CASSQDGHSAYGYTF
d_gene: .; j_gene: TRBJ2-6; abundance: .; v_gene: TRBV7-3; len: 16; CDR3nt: TGTGCCAGCAGCTTAAGGGCTGGGTCTGGGGCCAACGTCCTGACTTTC; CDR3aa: CASSLRAGSGANVLTF
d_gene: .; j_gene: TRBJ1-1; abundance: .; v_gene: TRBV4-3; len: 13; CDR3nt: TGCGCCAGCAGCCAAACGAAGAGGACTGAAGCTTTCTTT; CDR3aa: CASSQTKRTEAFF
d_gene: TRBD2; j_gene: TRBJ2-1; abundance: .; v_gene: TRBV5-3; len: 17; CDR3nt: TGTGCCAGAAGCTTCGCTAGCGGGAGCTTACAATACAATGAGCAGTTCTTC; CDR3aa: CARSFASGSLQYNEQFF
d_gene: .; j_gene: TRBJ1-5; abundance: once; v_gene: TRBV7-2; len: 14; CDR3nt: TGTGCCAGCAGCAGGGAGGGCCCCAATCAGCCCCAGCATTTT; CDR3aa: CASSREGPNQPQHF
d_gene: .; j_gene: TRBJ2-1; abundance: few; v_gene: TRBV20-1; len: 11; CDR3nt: TGCAGTGTAACCACTGGGGGTGAGCAGTTCTTC; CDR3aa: CSVTTGGEQFF
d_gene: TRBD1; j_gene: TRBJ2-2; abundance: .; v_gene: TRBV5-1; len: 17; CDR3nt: TGCGCCAGCAGCGCAGGACAGGGTAGGCTAACGACCGGGGAGCTGTTTTTT; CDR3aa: CASSAGQGRLTTGELFF
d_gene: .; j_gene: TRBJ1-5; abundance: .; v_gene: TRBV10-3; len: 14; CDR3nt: TGTGCCATCAGAGAGGACAAAGCAGGCCAGCCCCAGCATTTT; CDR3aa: CAIREDKAGQPQHF
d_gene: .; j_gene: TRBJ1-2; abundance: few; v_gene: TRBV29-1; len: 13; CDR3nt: TGCAGCGTTGATGTTCGGGGCTCCTATGGCTACACCTTC; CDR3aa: CSVDVRGSYGYTF
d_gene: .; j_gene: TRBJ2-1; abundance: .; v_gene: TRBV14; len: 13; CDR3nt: TGTGCCAGCAGCCAAGTTCGGCAGGGGGAGCAGTTCTTC; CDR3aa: CASSQVRQGEQFF
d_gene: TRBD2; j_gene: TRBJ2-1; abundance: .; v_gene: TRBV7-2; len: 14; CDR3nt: TGTGCCAGCAGCTTCTCAGCGGGAGCCAATGAGCAGTTCTTC; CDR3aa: CASSFSAGANEQFF
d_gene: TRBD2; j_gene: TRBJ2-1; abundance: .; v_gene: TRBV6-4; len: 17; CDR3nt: TGTGCCAGCAGTGAACGGGGGGGAGGGCCCCCCTACAATGAGCAGTTCTTC; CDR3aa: CASSERGGGPPYNEQFF
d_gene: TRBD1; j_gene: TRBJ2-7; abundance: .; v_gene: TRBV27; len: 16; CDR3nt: TGTGCCAGCAGTCCTCGAGGGACAGGGGGGAGAGGCGAGCAGTACTTC; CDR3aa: CASSPRGTGGRGEQYF
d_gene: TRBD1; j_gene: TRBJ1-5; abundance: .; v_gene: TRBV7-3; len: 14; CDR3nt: TGTGCCAGCAGCCCCACAGGGGGCGGACAGCCCCAGCATTTT; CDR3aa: CASSPTGGGQPQHF
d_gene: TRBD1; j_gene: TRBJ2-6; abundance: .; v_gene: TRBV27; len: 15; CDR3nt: TGTGCCAGCAGTTCGTCTTCCGGACAGGGGGCTGTCCTGACTTTC; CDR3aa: CASSSSSGQGAVLTF
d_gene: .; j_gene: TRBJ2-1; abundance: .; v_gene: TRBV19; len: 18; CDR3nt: TGTGCCAGTAGTATGCAGCCCCTAAGGGGGTTCATGGGCAATGAGCAGTTCTTC; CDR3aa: CASSMQPLRGFMGNEQFF
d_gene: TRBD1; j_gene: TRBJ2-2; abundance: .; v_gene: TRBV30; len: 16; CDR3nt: TGTGCCTGGAGTGTCTGGACAGGGGGAAACACCGGGGAGCTGTTTTTT; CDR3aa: CAWSVWTGGNTGELFF
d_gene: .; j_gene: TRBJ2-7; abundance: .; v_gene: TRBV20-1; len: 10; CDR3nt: TGCAGTGCTACCGGGCCCGAGCAGTACTTC; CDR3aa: CSATGPEQYF
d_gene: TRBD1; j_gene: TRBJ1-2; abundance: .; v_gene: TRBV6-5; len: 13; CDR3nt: TGTGCCAGCAGGCGACAGGGGAACTATGGCTACACCTTC; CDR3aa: CASRRQGNYGYTF